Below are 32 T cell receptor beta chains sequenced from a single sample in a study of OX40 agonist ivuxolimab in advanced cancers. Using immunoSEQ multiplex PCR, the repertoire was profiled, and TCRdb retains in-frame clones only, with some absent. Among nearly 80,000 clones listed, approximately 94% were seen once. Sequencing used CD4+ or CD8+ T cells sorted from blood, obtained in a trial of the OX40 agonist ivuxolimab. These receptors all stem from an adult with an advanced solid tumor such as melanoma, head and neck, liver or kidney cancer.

CDR3 loop: CASSNPGTGESYEQYF. Written as DNA, the CDR3 is TGTGCCAGCAGCAACCCCGGGACAGGGGAGAGCTACGAGCAGTACTTC. The rearrangement joins TRBV7-9 to TRBJ2-7, with 10 bases matching TRBD1. The CDR3 totals 16 residues. CDR1 is SEHNR and CDR2 is FQNEAQ in the germline V gene (reference sequence). The J segment lost 3 bases and the V segment lost 5 bases, leaving 10 bases of the junction unmatched.

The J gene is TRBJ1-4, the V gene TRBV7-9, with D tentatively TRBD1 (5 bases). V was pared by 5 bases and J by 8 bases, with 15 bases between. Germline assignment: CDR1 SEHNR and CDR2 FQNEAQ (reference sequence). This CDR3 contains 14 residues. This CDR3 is CASSDRARREKLFF. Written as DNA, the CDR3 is TGTGCCAGCAGCGACAGAGCTAGGAGGGAAAAACTGTTTTTT.

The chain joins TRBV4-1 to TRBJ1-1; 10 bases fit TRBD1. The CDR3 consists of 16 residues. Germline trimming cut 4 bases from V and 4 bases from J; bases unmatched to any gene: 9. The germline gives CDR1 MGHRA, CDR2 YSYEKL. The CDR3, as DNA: TGCGCCAGCAGCCCCCGTGTTGGACAGGGGGTCACTGAAGCTTTCTTT. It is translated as CASSPRVGQGVTEAFF.

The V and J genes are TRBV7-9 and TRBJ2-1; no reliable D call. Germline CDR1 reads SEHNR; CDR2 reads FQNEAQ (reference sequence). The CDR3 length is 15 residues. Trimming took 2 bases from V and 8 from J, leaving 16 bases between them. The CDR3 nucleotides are TGTGCCAGCAGCTTATTTCGGCCCTACGGCCATGAGCAGTTCTTC. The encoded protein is CASSLFRPYGHEQFF.

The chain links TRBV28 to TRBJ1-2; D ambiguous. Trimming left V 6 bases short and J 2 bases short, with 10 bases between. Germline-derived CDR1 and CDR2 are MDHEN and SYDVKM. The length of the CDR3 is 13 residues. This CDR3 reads CASSPGRNYGYTF. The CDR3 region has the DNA TGTGCCAGCAGCCCCGGGAGAAACTATGGCTACACCTTC.

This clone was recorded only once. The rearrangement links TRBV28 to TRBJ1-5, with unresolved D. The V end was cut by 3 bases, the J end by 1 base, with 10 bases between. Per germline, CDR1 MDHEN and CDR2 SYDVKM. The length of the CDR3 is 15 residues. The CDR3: CASSFTGGSNQPQHF. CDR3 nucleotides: TGTGCCAGCAGTTTTACGGGAGGCAGCAATCAGCCCCAGCATTTT.

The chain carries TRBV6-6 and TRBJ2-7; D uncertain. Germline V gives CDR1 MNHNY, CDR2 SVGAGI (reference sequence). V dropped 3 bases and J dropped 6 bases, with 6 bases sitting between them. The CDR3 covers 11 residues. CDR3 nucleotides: TGTGCCAGCAGTTATCAAGGCGAGCAGTACTTC. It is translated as CASSYQGEQYF.

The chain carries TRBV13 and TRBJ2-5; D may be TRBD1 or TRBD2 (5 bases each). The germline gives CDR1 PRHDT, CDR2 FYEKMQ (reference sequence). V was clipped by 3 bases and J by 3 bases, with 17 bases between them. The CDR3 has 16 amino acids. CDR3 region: CASSLVLGTHKETQYF. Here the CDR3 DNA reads TGTGCCAGCAGCTTGGTCCTTGGGACGCACAAAGAGACCCAGTACTTC.

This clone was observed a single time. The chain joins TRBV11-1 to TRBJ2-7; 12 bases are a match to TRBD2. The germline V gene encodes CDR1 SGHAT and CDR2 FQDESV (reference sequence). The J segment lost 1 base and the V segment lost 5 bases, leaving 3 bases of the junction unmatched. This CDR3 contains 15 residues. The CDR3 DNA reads TGTGCCAGCAGCCCGACTAGCGGGAGTTCCTACGAGCAGTACTTC. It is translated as CASSPTSGSSYEQYF.

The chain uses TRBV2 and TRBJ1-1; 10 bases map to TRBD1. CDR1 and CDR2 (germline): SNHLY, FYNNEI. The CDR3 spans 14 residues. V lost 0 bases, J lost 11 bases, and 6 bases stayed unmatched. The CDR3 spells CASSEAWDRGAAFF. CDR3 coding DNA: TGTGCCAGCAGTGAAGCGTGGGACAGGGGAGCTGCTTTCTTT.

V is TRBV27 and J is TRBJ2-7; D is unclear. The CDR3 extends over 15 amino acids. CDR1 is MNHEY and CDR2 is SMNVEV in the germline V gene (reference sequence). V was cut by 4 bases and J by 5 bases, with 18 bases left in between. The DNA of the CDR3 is TGTGCCAGCAGTTCCCCCGGGTTGCGTCCCGACGAGCAGTACTTC. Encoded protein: CASSSPGLRPDEQYF.

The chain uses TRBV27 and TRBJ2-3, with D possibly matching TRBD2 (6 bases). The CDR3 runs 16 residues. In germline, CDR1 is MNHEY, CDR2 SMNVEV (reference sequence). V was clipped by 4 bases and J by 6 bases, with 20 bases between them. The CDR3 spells CASSSGGPLGGDTQYF. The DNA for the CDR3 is TGTGCCAGCAGTTCCGGAGGACCCCTAGGAGGGGATACGCAGTATTTT.

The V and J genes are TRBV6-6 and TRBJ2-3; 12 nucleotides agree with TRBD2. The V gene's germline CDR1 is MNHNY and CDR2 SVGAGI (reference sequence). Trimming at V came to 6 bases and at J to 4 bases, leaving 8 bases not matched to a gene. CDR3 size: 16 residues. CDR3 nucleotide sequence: TGTGCCAGCAGATTGGGACTAGCGGGTATCGCAGATACGCAGTATTTT. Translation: CASRLGLAGIADTQYF.

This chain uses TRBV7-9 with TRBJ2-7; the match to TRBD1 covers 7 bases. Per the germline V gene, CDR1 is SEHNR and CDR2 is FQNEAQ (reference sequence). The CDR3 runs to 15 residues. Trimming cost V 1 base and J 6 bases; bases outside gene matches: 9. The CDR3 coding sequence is TGTGCCAGCAGCTTAGTGGTACAGGGGCAGATCGAGCAGTACTTC. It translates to CASSLVVQGQIEQYF.

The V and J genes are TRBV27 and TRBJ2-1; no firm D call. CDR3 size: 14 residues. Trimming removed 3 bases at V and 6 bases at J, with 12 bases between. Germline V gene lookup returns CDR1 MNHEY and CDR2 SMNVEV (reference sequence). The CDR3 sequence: CASSFKETGNEQFF. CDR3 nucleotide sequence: TGTGCCAGCAGTTTTAAGGAGACGGGCAATGAGCAGTTCTTC.

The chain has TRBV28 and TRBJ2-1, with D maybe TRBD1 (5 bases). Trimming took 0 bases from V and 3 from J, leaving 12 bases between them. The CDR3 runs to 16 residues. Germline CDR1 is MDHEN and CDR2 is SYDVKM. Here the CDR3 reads CASSLWRQGLYNEQFF. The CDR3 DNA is TGTGCCAGCAGTTTATGGCGGCAGGGTCTCTACAATGAGCAGTTCTTC.

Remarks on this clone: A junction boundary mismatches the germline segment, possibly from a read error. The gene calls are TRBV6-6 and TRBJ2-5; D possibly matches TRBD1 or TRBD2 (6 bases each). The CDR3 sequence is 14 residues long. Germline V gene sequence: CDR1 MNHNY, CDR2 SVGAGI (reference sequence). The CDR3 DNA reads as TGTGCCAGCTCCCAGTTCGGGGGCCAACAGACCCAGTACTTC. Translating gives CASSQFGGQQTQYF.

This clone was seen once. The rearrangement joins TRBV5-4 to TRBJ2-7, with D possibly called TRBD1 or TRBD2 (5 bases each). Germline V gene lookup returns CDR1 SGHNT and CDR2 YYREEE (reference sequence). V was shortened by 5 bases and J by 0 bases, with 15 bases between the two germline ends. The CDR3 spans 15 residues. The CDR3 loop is CASRKGTENSYEQYF. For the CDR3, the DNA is TGTGCCAGCAGAAAAGGGACGGAGAACTCCTACGAGCAGTACTTC.

The CDR3 region has the DNA TGTGCCAGTTCGGACAGGGGGGCCAAAAACATTCAGTACTTC. It encodes CASSDRGAKNIQYF. V is TRBV27 and J is TRBJ2-4, with 10 nucleotides matching TRBD1. The CDR3 length is 14 residues. Germline values: CDR1 MNHEY, CDR2 SMNVEV (reference sequence). Unmatched junction bases numbered 3, after V lost 9 bases and J lost 1 base.

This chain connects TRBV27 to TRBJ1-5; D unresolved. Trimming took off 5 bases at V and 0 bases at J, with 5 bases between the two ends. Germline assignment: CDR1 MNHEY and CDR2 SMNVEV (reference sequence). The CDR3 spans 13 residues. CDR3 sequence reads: CASSPYSNQPQHF. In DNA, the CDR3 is TGTGCCAGCAGTCCTTATAGCAATCAGCCCCAGCATTTT.

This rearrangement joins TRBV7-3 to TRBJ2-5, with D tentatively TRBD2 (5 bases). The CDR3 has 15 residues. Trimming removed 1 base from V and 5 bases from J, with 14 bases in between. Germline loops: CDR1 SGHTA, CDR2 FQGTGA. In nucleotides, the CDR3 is TGTGCCAGCAGCTTAAATTTGGCGGAGGCGGAGACCCAGTACTTC. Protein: CASSLNLAEAETQYF.

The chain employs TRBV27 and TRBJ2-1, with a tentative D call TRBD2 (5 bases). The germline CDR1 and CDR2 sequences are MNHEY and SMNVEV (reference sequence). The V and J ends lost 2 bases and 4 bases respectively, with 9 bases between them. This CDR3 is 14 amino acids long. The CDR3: CASSLLAGYNEQFF. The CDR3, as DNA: TGTGCCAGCAGTTTACTAGCAGGTTACAATGAGCAGTTCTTC.

Written as DNA, the CDR3 is TGTGCCAGCAGAACAAGCGGGAGGGCCTACAATGAGCAGTTCTTC. This sequence encodes CASRTSGRAYNEQFF. The rearrangement links TRBV14 to TRBJ2-1, with TRBD2 matching over 10 bases. This CDR3 has 15 amino acids. The trim removed 6 bases at V and 2 bases at J, leaving 4 bases unmatched. Germline V lookup: CDR1 SGHDN, CDR2 FVKESK.

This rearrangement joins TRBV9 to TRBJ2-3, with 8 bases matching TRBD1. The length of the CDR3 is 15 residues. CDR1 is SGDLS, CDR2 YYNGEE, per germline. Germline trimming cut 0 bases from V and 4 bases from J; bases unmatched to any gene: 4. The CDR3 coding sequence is TGTGCCAGCAGCGTAGCAGGGGGCGCGGCAGATACGCAGTATTTT. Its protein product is CASSVAGGAADTQYF.

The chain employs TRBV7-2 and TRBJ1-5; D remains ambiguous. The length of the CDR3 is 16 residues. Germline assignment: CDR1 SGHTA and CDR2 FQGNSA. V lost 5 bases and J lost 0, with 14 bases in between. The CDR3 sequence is CASSKDGPYSNQPQHF. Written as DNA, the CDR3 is TGTGCCAGCAGCAAGGACGGGCCGTATAGCAATCAGCCCCAGCATTTT.

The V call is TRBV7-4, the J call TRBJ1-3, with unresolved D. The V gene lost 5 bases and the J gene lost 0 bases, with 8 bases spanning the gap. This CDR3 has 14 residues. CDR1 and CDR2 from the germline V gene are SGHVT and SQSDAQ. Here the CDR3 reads CASSPVISGNTIYF. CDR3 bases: TGTGCCAGCAGCCCCGTCATCTCTGGAAACACCATATATTTT. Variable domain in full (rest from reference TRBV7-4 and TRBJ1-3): GAGVSQSPRYKVAKRGRDVALRCDSISGHVTLYWYRQTLGQGSEVLTYSQSDAQRDKSGRPSGRFSAERPERSVSTLKIQRTEQGDSAVYLCASSPVISGNTIYFGEGSWLTVV.

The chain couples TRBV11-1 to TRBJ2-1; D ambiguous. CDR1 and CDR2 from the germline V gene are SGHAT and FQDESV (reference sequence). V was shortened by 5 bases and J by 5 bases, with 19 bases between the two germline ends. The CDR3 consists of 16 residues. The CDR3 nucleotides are TGTGCCAGCAGCCAGGAGAGCCAGTATTACAACAATGAGCAGTTCTTC. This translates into CASSQESQYYNNEQFF.

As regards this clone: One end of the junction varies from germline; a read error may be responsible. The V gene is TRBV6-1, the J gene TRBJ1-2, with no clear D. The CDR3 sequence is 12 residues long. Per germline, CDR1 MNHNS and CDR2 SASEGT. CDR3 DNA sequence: TGTGCCAGCAGTGAAAGGGCGGTTCGACATTTCTTC. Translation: CASSERAVRHFF.

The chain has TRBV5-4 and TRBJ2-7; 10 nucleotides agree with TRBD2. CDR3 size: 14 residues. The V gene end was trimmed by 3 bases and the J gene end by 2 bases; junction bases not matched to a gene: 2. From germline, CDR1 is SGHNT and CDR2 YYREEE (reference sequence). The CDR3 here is CASSWTSGTYEQYF. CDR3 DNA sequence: TGTGCCAGCAGCTGGACTAGCGGAACCTACGAGCAGTACTTC.

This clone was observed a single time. The CDR3 DNA reads as TGTGCCAGCAGGGAGGATGGCGACCATTGGACCCAGTACTTC. It is translated as CASREDGDHWTQYF. V usage is TRBV28 and J usage is TRBJ2-5; a weak D match, TRBD2 (5 bases). V gave up 6 bases and J gave up 7 bases, with 18 bases separating them. Germline CDR1 reads MDHEN; CDR2 reads SYDVKM. The length of the CDR3 is 14 residues. Complete variable domain (other parts from reference TRBV28 and TRBJ2-5): DVKVTQSSRYLVKRTGEKVFLECVQDMDHENMFWYRQDPGLGLRLIYFSYDVKMKEKGDIPEGYSVSREKKERFSLILESASTNQTSMYLCASREDGDHWTQYFGPGTRLLVL.

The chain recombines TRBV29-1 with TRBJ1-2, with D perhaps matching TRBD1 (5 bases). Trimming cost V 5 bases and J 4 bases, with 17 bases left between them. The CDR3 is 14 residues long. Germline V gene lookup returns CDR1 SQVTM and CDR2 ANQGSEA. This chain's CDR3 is CSVHATGTSYGYTF. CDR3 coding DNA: TGCAGCGTTCACGCCACCGGGACGTCCTATGGCTACACCTTC. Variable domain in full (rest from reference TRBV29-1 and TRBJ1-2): SAVISQKPSRDICQRGTSLTIQCQVDSQVTMMFWYRQQPGQSLTLIATANQGSEATYESGFVIDKFPISRPNLTFSTLTVSNMSPEDSSIYLCSVHATGTSYGYTFGSGTRLTVV.

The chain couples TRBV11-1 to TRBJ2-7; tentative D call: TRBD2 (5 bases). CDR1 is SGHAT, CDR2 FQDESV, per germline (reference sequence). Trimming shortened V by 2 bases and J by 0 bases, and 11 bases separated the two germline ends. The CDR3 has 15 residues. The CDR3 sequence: CASSLYSGSSYEQYF. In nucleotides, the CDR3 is TGTGCCAGCAGCTTATACTCGGGATCCTCCTACGAGCAGTACTTC. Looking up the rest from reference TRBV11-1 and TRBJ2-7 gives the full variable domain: EAEVAQSPRYKITEKSQAVAFWCDPISGHATLYWYRQILGQGPELLVQFQDESVVDDSQLPKDRFSAERLKGVDSTLKIQPAELGDSAMYLCASSLYSGSSYEQYFGPGTRLTVT.